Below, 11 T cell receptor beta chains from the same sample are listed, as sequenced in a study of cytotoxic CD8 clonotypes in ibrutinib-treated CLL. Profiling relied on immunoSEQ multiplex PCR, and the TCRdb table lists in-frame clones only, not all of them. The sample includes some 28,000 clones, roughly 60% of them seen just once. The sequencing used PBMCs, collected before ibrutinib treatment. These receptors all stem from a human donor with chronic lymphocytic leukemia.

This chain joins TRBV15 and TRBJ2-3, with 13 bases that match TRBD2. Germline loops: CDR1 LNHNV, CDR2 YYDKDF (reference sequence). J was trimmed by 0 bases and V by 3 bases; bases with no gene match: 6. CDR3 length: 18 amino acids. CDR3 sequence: CATSSQLAGGPSTDTQYF. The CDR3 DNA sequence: TGTGCCACCAGCAGCCAACTAGCGGGGGGGCCTAGCACAGATACGCAGTATTTT. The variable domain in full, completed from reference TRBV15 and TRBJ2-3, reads DAMVIQNPRYQVTQFGKPVTLSCSQTLNHNVMYWYQQKSSQAPKLLFHYYDKDFNNEADTPDNFQSRRPNTSFCFLDIRSPGLGDTAMYLCATSSQLAGGPSTDTQYFGPGTRLTVL.

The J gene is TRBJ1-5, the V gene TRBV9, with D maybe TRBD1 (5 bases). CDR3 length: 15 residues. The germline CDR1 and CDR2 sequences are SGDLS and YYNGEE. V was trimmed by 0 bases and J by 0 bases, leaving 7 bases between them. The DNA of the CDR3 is TGTGCCAGCAGCGTAGGGGGGGATAGCAATCAGCCCCAGCATTTT. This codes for CASSVGGDSNQPQHF.

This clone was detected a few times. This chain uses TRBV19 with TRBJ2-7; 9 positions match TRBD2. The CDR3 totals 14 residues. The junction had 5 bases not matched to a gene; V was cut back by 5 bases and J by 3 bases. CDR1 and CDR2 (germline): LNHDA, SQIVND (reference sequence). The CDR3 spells CASSWAGGYYEQYF. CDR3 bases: TGTGCCAGTAGTTGGGCGGGAGGGTACTACGAGCAGTACTTC.

CDR3 DNA: TGTGCCAGCAAAGGACTACTATACAATGAGCAGTTCTTC. It translates to CASKGLLYNEQFF. The rearrangement uses TRBV5-4 and TRBJ2-1, with D possibly TRBD2 on 6 matching bases. Germline V gene data show CDR1 as SGHNT and CDR2 as YYREEE (reference sequence). Trimming pared 6 bases from V and 4 bases from J, leaving 11 bases between. CDR3 length: 13 amino acids. Complete variable domain (other parts from reference TRBV5-4 and TRBJ2-1): ETGVTQSPTHLIKTRGQQVTLRCSSQSGHNTVSWYQQALGQGPQFIFQYYREEENGRGNFPPRFSGLQFPNYSSELNVNALELDDSALYLCASKGLLYNEQFFGPGTRLTVL.

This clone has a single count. The CDR3 bases are TGTGCCAGCAGTTTACAGGACAGATTCACAGATACGCAGTATTTT. Protein sequence: CASSLQDRFTDTQYF. The chain couples TRBV28 to TRBJ2-3; D perhaps matches TRBD1 (6 bases). This CDR3 contains 15 residues. Germline CDR1 MDHEN, CDR2 SYDVKM. V lost 2 bases to trimming and J lost 2 bases, with 11 bases between them.

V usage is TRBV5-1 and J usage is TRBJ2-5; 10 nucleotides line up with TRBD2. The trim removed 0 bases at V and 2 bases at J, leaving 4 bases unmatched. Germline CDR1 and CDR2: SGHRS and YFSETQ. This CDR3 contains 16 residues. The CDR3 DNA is TGCGCCAGCAGCTTGGGGCTAGCGGGGGCGCAAGAGACCCAGTACTTC. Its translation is CASSLGLAGAQETQYF. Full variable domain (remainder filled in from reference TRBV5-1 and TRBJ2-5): KAGVTQTPRYLIKTRGQQVTLSCSPISGHRSVSWYQQTPGQGLQFLFEYFSETQRNKGNFPGRFSGRQFSNSRSEMNVSTLELGDSALYLCASSLGLAGAQETQYFGPGTRLLVL.

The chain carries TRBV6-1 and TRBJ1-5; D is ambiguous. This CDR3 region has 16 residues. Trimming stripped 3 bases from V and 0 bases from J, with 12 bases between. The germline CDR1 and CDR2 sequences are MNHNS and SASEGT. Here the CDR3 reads CASSDGRPYSNQPQHF. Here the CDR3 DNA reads TGTGCCAGCAGTGATGGGCGGCCATATAGCAATCAGCCCCAGCATTTT.

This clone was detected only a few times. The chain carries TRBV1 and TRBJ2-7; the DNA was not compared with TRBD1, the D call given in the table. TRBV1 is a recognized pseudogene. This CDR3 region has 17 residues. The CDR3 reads CTSSQDRPPGQHYEQYF. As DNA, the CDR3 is TGCACCAGCAGCCAAGATCGACCACCGGGACAGCACTACGAGCAGTACTTC.

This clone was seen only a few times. The CDR3 nucleotides are TGTGCCAGCAGTTACTCGGCGGGACAGCCCCAGCATTTT. Protein sequence: CASSYSAGQPQHF. This chain connects TRBV6-5 to TRBJ1-5; D remains ambiguous. CDR1 MNHEY and CDR2 SVGAGI come from the germline V gene. This CDR3 has 13 amino acids. V lost 0 bases and J lost 7, with 7 bases in between.

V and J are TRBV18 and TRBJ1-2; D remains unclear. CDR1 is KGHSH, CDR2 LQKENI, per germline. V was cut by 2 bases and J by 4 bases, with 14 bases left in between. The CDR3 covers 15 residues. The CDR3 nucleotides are TGTGCCAGCTCACCATCGGCAGAGGTCTCCTATGGCTACACCTTC. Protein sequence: CASSPSAEVSYGYTF. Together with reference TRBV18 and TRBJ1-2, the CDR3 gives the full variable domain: NAGVMQNPRHLVRRRGQEARLRCSPMKGHSHVYWYRQLPEEGLKFMVYLQKENIIDESGMPKERFSAEFPKEGPSILRIQQVVRGDSAAYFCASSPSAEVSYGYTFGSGTRLTVV.

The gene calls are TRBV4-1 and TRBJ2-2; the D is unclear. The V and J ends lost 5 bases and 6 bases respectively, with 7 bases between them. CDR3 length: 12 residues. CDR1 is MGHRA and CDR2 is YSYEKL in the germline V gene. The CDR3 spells CASSVRAGELFF. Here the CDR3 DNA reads TGCGCCAGCAGCGTCCGGGCCGGGGAGCTGTTTTTT.